Below, 12 T cell receptor beta chains from the same sample are listed, as sequenced in a study of T-cell reconstitution after alpha-beta-depleted transplantation in children. Unique molecular identifiers were used in preparing the TCRbeta library. MiXCR, run by TCRdb on the PCR reads, gives a single entry per CDR3 protein. The repertoire holds about 360,000 distinct CDR3 sequences, with roughly 15% as singletons. The specimen was PBMCs, collected from the stem cell graft. The receptors were gathered from a human donor who donated a stem cell graft to a child with Fanconi anemia.

This clonotype turned up a few times. V and J are TRBV18 and TRBJ2-2; 8 positions agree with TRBD1. V was pared by 6 bases and J by 3 bases, with 9 bases of the junction left unmatched. The CDR3 is 16 amino acids. Germline V gives CDR1 KGHSH, CDR2 LQKENI. Here the CDR3 DNA reads TGTGCCAGCTCCCGAAGACAGGGGCGGGACACCGGGGAGCTGTTTTTT. This gives the protein CASSRRQGRDTGELFF.

The rearrangement links TRBV29-1 to TRBJ1-1; D remains unclear. The CDR3 contains 13 residues. V dropped 6 bases and J dropped 11 bases, with 22 bases sitting between them. Germline V gives CDR1 SQVTM, CDR2 ANQGSEA. CDR3 nucleotides: TGCAGCGTGCTTACCGGGTCAGATTTTCGGGCTTTCTTT. This translates into CSVLTGSDFRAFF.

The chain joins TRBV30 to TRBJ2-2; no firm D call. The CDR3 covers 13 residues. Trimming took off 4 bases at V and 0 bases at J, with 6 bases between the two ends. Germline V gives CDR1 GTSNPN, CDR2 SVGIG (reference sequence). The CDR3 sequence: CAWKYSNTGELFF. CDR3 bases: TGTGCCTGGAAATACTCGAACACCGGGGAGCTGTTTTTT.

This sequence joins TRBV7-8 and TRBJ2-5; TRBD2 matches 12 bases. Unmatched junction bases numbered 5, after V lost 1 base and J lost 2 bases. CDR1 and CDR2 (germline): SGHVS, FQNEAQ. The CDR3 extends over 17 amino acids. This CDR3 is CASSLGLAGDTQETQYF. The CDR3 nucleotides read TGTGCCAGCAGCTTAGGACTAGCGGGAGATACACAAGAGACCCAGTACTTC.

This clonotype was seen at least ten times. This chain connects TRBV12-3 or TRBV12-4 to TRBJ1-2; unclear D gene. Trimming took off 6 bases at V and 4 bases at J, with 12 bases between the two ends. This CDR3 spans 13 amino acids. Here the CDR3 reads CASSLGPVYGYTF. Here the CDR3 DNA reads TGTGCCAGCAGCCTAGGGCCTGTCTATGGCTACACCTTC.

The chain joins TRBV5-1 to TRBJ1-6, with a weak D call TRBD1 (5 bases). The CDR3 consists of 17 residues. The V end was cut by 1 base, the J end by 11 bases, with 22 bases between. The germline V gene has CDR1 SGHRS and CDR2 YFSETQ. The CDR3 here is CASSLRARQQGKPPLHF. Written as DNA, the CDR3 is TGCGCCAGCAGCTTGAGGGCCCGACAGCAAGGGAAACCACCCCTCCACTTT.

This clonotype was counted at least ten times. CDR3 sequence: CASSGSGARIDGYTF. CDR3 in DNA: TGTGCCAGCAGCGGGTCGGGGGCGCGTATAGATGGCTACACCTTC. This chain uses TRBV9 with TRBJ1-2, with D perhaps matching TRBD1 (6 bases). Trimming removed 3 bases from V and 6 bases from J, with 18 bases in between. The germline gives CDR1 SGDLS, CDR2 YYNGEE. The CDR3 is 15 amino acids.

This chain links TRBV20-1 with TRBJ2-1, with TRBD2 identical over 8 bases. Looked up from germline, CDR1 is DFQATT and CDR2 is SNEGSKA (reference sequence). The length of the CDR3 is 15 residues. The trim removed 3 bases at V and 8 bases at J, leaving 12 bases unmatched. CDR3 sequence reads: CSASTSGTRGDEQFF. Written as DNA, the CDR3 is TGCAGTGCTAGCACCTCCGGGACTAGGGGCGATGAGCAGTTCTTC.

This clonotype was counted at least ten times. This chain joins TRBV5-1 and TRBJ2-2; unclear D gene. The CDR3 runs 14 residues. The germline CDR1 and CDR2 sequences are SGHRS and YFSETQ. Trimming removed 1 base from V and 4 bases from J, with 8 bases in between. This chain's CDR3 is CASSLIQTTGELFF. The CDR3 nucleotides read TGCGCCAGCAGCTTGATCCAGACCACCGGGGAGCTGTTTTTT.

The gene calls are TRBV3-1 and TRBJ2-7; a possible D gene is TRBD1 (7 bases). Germline values: CDR1 LGHDT, CDR2 YNNKEL (reference sequence). CDR3 length: 16 residues. Trimming took 5 bases from V and 5 from J, leaving 22 bases between them. The CDR3, as DNA: TGTGCCAGCAGCTCTTCAATCTACAGGGGAGGCCACGAGCAGTACTTC. Translating gives CASSSSIYRGGHEQYF.

This chain joins TRBV5-6 and TRBJ2-1; weak D call: TRBD1 (6 bases). V was shortened by 8 bases and J by 0 bases, with 12 bases between the two germline ends. The CDR3 is made up of 14 amino acids. Germline values: CDR1 SGHDT, CDR2 YYEEEE. The CDR3 loop reads CASHRVLSYNEQFF. The CDR3 nucleotides are TGTGCCAGTCACAGGGTCCTCTCCTACAATGAGCAGTTCTTC.

This clonotype was seen a handful of times. V gene TRBV12-3 or TRBV12-4 combines with J gene TRBJ1-2; D might be TRBD1 (5 bases). Trimming removed 4 bases at V and 1 base at J, with 10 bases between. CDR3 length: 14 amino acids. The CDR3 reads CASSWGGVNYGYTF. CDR3 nucleotides: TGTGCCAGCAGTTGGGGAGGGGTTAACTATGGCTACACCTTC.